Described below is a single TCR beta chain sequence and its context. Original processing notes: It was from reference gene primer amplification that nucleated cell counts were estimated. Some clones are missing from TCRdb's copy, which holds only in-frame ones; the method was immunoSEQ multiplex PCR. V and J calls plus clone size are reproduced from that table; the DNA served to infer D and trimming. This table holds 150,000 to 200,000 clones, under 85% found once. The data originate from a study of blood T cell repertoires in COVID-19. Across the study: Acute-phase and convalescent COVID-19 samples originated in the United States, Italy and Spain. T cells, B-cell-depleted T cells, or PBMCs provided the cDNA or gDNA that served as material.

The clonotype was recovered from a woman in her seventies with COVID-19, enrolled during active disease. What was sequenced was peripheral blood.

CDR3 protein: CASSRREATYNEQFF. As DNA, the CDR3 is TGCGCCAGCAGTAGAAGGGAGGCCACCTACAATGAGCAGTTCTTC. V gene TRBV10-1 combines with J gene TRBJ2-1, with a tentative D call TRBD2 (6 bases). There are 15 residues in the CDR3. In germline, CDR1 is WNHNN, CDR2 SYGVQD (reference sequence). V shed 5 bases and J shed 2 bases, with 13 bases lying between them.